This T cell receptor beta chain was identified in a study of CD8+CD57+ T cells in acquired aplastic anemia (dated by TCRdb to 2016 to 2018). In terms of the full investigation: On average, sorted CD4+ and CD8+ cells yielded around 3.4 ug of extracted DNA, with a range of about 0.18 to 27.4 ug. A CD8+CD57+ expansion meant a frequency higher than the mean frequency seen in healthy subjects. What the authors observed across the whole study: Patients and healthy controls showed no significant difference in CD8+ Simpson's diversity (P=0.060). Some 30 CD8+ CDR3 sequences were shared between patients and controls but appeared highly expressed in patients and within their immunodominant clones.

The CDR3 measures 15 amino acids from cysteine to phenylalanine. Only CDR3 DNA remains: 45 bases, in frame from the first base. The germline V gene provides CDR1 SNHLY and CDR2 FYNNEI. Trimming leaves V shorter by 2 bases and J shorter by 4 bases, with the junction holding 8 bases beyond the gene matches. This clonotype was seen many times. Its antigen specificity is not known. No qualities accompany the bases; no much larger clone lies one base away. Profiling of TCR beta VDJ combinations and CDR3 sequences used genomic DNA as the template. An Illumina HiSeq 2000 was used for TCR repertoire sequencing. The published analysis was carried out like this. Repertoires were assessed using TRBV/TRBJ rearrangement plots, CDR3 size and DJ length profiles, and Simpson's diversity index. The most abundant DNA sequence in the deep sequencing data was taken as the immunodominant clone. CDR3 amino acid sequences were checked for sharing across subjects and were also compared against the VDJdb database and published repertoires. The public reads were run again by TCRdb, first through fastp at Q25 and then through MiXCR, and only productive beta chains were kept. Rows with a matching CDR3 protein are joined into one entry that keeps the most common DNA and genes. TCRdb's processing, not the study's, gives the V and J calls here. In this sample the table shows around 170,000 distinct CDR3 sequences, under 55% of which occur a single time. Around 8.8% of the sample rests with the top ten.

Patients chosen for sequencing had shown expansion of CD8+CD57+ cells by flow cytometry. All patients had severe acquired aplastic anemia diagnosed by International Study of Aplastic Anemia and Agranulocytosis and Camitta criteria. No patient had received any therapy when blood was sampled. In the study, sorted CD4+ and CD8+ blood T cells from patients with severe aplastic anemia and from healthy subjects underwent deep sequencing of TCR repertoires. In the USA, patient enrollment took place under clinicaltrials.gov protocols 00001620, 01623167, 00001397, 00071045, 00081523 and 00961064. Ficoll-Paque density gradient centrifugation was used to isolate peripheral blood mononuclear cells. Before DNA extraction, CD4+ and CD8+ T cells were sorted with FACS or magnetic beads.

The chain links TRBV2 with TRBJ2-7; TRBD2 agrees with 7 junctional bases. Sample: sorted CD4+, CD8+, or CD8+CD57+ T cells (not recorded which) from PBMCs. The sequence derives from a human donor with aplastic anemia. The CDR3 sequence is CASSERRGSYYEQYF. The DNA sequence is TGTGCCAGCAGTGAACGGCGCGGGAGCTATTACGAGCAGTACTTC. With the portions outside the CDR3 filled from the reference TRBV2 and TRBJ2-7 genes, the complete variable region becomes EPEVTQTPSHQVTQMGQEVILRCVPISNHLYFYWYRQILGQKVEFLVSFYNNEISEKSEIFDDQFSVERPDGSNFTLKIRSTKLEDSAMYFCASSERRGSYYEQYFGPGTRLTVT.